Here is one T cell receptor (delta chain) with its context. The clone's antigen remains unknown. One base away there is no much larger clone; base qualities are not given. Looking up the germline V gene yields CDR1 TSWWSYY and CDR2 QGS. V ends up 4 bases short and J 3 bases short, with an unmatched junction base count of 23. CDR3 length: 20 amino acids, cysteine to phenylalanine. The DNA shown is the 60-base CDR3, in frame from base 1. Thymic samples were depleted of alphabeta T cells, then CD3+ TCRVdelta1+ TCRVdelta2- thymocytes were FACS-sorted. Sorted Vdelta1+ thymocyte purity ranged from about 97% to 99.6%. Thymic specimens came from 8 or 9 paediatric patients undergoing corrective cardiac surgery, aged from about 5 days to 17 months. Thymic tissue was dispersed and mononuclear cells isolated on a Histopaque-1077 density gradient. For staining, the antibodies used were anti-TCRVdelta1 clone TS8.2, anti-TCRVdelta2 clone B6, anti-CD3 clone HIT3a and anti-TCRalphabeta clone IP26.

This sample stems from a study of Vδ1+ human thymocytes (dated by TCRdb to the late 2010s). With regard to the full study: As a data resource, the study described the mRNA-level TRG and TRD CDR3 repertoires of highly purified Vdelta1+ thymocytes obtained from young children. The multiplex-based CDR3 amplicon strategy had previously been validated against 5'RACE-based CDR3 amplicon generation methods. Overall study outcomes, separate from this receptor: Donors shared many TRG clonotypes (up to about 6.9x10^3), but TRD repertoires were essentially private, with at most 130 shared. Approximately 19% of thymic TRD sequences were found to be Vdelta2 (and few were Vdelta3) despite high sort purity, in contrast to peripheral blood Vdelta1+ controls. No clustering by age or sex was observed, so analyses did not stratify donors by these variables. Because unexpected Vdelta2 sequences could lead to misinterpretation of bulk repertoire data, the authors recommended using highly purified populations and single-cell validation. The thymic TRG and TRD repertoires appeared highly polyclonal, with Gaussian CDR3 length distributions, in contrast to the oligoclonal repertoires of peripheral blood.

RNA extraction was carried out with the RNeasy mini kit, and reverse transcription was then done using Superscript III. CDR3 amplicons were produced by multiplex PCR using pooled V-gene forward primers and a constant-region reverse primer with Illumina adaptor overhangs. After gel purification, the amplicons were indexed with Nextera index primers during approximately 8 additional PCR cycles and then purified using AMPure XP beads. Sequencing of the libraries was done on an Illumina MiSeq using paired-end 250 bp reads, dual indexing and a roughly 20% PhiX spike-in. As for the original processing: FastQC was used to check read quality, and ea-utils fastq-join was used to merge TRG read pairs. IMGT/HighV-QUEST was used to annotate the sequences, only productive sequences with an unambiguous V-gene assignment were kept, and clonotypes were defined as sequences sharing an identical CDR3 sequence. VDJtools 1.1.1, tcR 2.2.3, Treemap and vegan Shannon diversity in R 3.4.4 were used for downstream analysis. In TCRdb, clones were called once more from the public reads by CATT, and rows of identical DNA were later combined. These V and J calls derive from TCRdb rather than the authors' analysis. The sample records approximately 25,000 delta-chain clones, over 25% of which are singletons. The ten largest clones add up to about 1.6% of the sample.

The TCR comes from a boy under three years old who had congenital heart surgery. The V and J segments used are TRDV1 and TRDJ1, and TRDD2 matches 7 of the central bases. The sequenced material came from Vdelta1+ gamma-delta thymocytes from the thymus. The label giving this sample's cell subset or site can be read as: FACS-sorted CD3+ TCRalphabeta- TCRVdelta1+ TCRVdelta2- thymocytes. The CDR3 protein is CALGVPHPSLHYNRSDKLIF. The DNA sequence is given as TGTGCTCTTGGGGTTCCGCATCCTTCCTTACACTACAATCGATCCGATAAACTCATCTTT.